This entry concerns a single T cell receptor (beta chain). As yet, its antigen is unknown. The data originate from a study of human thymus T cells. Findings of the study overall: Thymic and blood repertoires appeared to show biased V and J gene usage.

During surgery, about 0.45-1 mL peripheral blood was drawn from four of eight donors. No fixed cell number was used; all available blood leukocytes supplied DNA. Some clones are missing from TCRdb's copy, which holds only in-frame ones; the method was immunoSEQ multiplex PCR. The sample lists around 45,000 clones, 95% occurring once. The sequenced sample was blood. The source is a girl in the first two years of life with a congenital heart defect but otherwise immunologically healthy.

As DNA, the CDR3 is TGTGCCAGCAGTTTATTGTCCGGACAGGGTTTGGGAAAACTGTTTTTT. It specifies CASSLLSGQGLGKLFF. The gene calls are TRBV27 and TRBJ1-4; 8 bases align to TRBD1. CDR1 MNHEY and CDR2 SMNVEV come from the germline V gene (reference sequence). Trimming cost V 1 base and J 10 bases; bases outside gene matches: 11. The CDR3 runs to 16 residues.